This T cell receptor beta chain was recorded in a study of T cells in Graves' hyperthyroidism and ophthalmopathy (dated by TCRdb to the late 2010s). About the full investigation: Peripheral blood was collected at initial diagnosis, before any treatment. The 100 discovery patients were randomly split 7:3 into training and test sets. TCR V-J signatures able to tell the groups apart were searched for in a discovery cohort of 90 to 100 patients, of whom over 40 had Graves' ophthalmopathy and roughly 57 had stable Graves' hyperthyroidism. Whether ophthalmopathy could be predicted prospectively was tested in an independent validation cohort made up of approximately 19 hyperthyroidism patients plus 17 patients who later progressed to ophthalmopathy. In addition, the study compared T-cell repertoires in thyroid tissue and in blood from 6 or 7 Graves' hyperthyroidism patients. TCR Vbeta CDR3 sequencing of approximately 140 peripheral blood samples (roughly 43 ophthalmopathy, 75 hyperthyroidism and roughly 17 progressor patients) is reported in the paper. Following sampling, methimazole starting at 30 mg daily was given to hyperthyroidism patients, and high-dose intravenous methylprednisolone was given to ophthalmopathy patients.

Beyond this particular receptor, the publication reports: A 13 V-J signature model separated ophthalmopathy from stable hyperthyroidism, with 87.88% sensitivity and 81% to 83% specificity in cross-validation and 80%/75% in testing. Most expanded thyroid clonotypes (frequency above 0.001) were also detected in blood, a finding suggesting that blood repertoires may reflect thyroid immune responses. In validation, the model predicted progression to ophthalmopathy a median of roughly 6.1 months before onset, with about 67% sensitivity and around 76% specificity. Sample size was not statistically predetermined, and investigators were not blinded to group allocation.

Amplification of TCR beta CDR3 regions was carried out from RNA transcripts. The first round of RT-PCR for the TCR CDR3 was performed with the HTBI primer set and the Qiagen OneStep RT-PCR kit. The libraries were constructed in a second round of multiplex PCR and then size-selected and purified. Paired-end sequencing of the libraries was performed with 100 bp reads on an Illumina HiSeq2000. As for the authors' bioinformatics: Raw data were processed with SOAPnuke, discarding reads with adapters, uncalled bases, mean Phred below 15, or no exact constant-primer or identifier match. COPE v1.2.5 was used to merge high-quality paired reads, and clonotypes were defined as unique nucleotide sequences. MiTCR v1.1 was used to align clonotypes to the IMGT TRBV, TRBD and TRBJ reference segments. Only V-J combinations with frequency above 0.0001, covering roughly 99% of repertoires, were analysed. The TCS score was defined as the ratio of F50 (clonal expansion) to E x V (chaos), calculated using BLOSUM62-based TCRdist between CDR3 peptides within each V-J. Welch's t-statistics and random forest reduced roughly 540 V-J features to about 12, which were used in a naive Bayes classifier (R e1071). TCRdb reran the public reads through fastp at Q25 and MiXCR, keeping productive beta chains. Each record represents a unique CDR3 protein, reported with the most common genes and DNA among its rows. These V and J calls rely on TCRdb rather than the paper's analysis. The table for this sample lists 500,000 to 600,000 distinct CDR3 sequences; around 20% of them were counted only once. The leading ten clones occupy around 50% of the sample.

This clonotype appeared many times. The target of this receptor is not known. No per-base quality is available; no much larger clone lies one base away. Moderately to severely active disease, a Clinical Activity Score of at least 3, a NOSPECS grade of at least 4, and a duration under 3 months were present in ophthalmopathy patients. Patients with uncontrolled infections, other autoimmune diseases, pregnancy or lactation were excluded. Diagnoses were established on the basis of clinical symptoms, serum thyroxine and TRAb, thyroid ultrasound, and orbital computed tomography. PBMCs were isolated from around 10 ml of fresh peripheral blood by Ficoll-Paque density gradient centrifugation. Trizol reagent was used to extract total RNA, and RNA quality was then checked on an Agilent 2100 Bioanalyzer. The germline V gene supplies CDR1 SGHVS and CDR2 FQNEAQ. Measured from the cysteine to the phenylalanine, the CDR3 is 12 residues long. The sequence is cut down to CDR3 DNA, 36 bases in frame from base 1. Deletion took 4 bases off V and 10 bases off J, with a span of 11 bases between the germline ends.

The receptor chain draws on TRBV7-8 and TRBJ2-1; the D gene assignment is perhaps TRBD1 or TRBD2, with each matching 5 bases. The specimen sequenced was blood. This TCR was sampled from a man aged 40-49 years with Graves' ophthalmopathy. The nucleotides are TGTGCCAGCAGCTCTGGGGGTGGAGAGCAGTTCTTC. Translation gives CASSSGGGEQFF.